This is a list of T cell receptor beta chains from one sample in a study of cytomegalovirus exposure and HLA in healthy donors. Assay used: immunoSEQ multiplex PCR; TCRdb lists only in-frame clones, some missing. The top ten clones hold roughly 4.3% of a sample with around 150,000 clones, about four fifths of them seen once. The specimen was PBMCs. These receptor sequences come from a man in his fifties in good health and CMV-seropositive. CDR3s include the opening cysteine and the closing phenylalanine or tryptophan. The D gene is left open where the match is weak. Only some rows state a clone size, as once, few, many or a class for expanded clones.

j_call clone_size v_call cdr3_length d_call cdr3_nt cdr3_aa
TRBJ2-1 . TRBV7-9 14 . TGTGCCAGCAGCTTAGAGGGCAGGGCAAGTGAGCAGTTCTTC CASSLEGRASEQFF
TRBJ2-2 . TRBV10-2 12 . TGCGCCAGCATCGCAGGGACCGGGGAGCTGTTTTTT CASIAGTGELFF
TRBJ1-5 . TRBV19 16 . TGTGCCAGTAGTATCCGACAGGTCTATAGCAATCAGCCCCAGCATTTT CASSIRQVYSNQPQHF
TRBJ2-7 . TRBV27 14 TRBD1 TGTGCCAGCAGTTACAGGGGCCCGACCTACGAGCAGTACTTC CASSYRGPTYEQYF
TRBJ2-7 . TRBV29-1 14 TRBD2 TGCAGCGTCCGAGGGACTACGCCGGGCTTCGAGCAGTACTTC CSVRGTTPGFEQYF
TRBJ2-7 once TRBV21-1 17 . TGTGCCAGCAGCAAAGTCGAAGCGGGGGTTAAAATCTACGAGCAGTACTTC CASSKVEAGVKIYEQYF
TRBJ2-7 few TRBV7-9 15 . TGTGCCAGCAGCTTAGATGGGGGGTCCGGCGTAGTGCAGTACTTC CASSLDGGSGVVQYF
TRBJ1-1 . TRBV10-3 13 . TGTGCCATCAGGACAGTTATGAACACTGAAGCTTTCTTT CAIRTVMNTEAFF
TRBJ1-1 . TRBV5-1 15 . TGCGCCAGCAGCTTGGTGCAGGGCTCGAACACTGAAGCTTTCTTT CASSLVQGSNTEAFF
TRBJ2-2 . TRBV19 15 . TGTGCCAGTAGTTTCAGTTCAGGGGCGACCGGGGAGCTGTTTTTT CASSFSSGATGELFF
TRBJ2-3 once TRBV7-8 16 . TGTGCCAGCAGCCAAAAGGGGGAAACTAGCACAGATACGCAGTATTTT CASSQKGETSTDTQYF
TRBJ2-2 . TRBV10-3 14 TRBD1 TGTGCCATCAAGGGACAGGGTAGCACCGGGGAGCTGTTTTTT CAIKGQGSTGELFF
TRBJ1-4 . TRBV6-1 15 . TGTGCCAGCAGTGAAGGGGCCAGGGCCGGTGAAAAACTGTTTTTT CASSEGARAGEKLFF
TRBJ1-3 . TRBV2 17 . TGTGCCAGCAGTGAAATGGCGGTTCCGAGCTCTGGAAACACCATATATTTT CASSEMAVPSSGNTIYF
TRBJ2-1 . TRBV28 15 TRBD2 TGTGCCAGCAGTTTATCGGGACTATCTTACAATGAGCAGTTCTTC CASSLSGLSYNEQFF
TRBJ2-1 . TRBV9 15 TRBD2 TGTGCCAGCAGCGTAGCCGGGGGGGATTACAATGAGCAGTTCTTC CASSVAGGDYNEQFF
TRBJ2-5 . TRBV2 14 . TGTGCCAGCAATTTCCAGGGGTTAAGAGAGACCCAGTACTTC CASNFQGLRETQYF
TRBJ1-5 . TRBV6-6 14 TRBD1 TGTGCCAGCAGTTACCAGGGGGCAGGCCAGCCCCAGCATTTT CASSYQGAGQPQHF
TRBJ2-7 few TRBV2 13 . TGTGCCAGCAGTGAATGGCCCGACACTCCCCAGTACTTC CASSEWPDTPQYF
TRBJ1-4 . TRBV5-1 14 TRBD1 TGCGCCAGCAATGCGGGACAGGGGAATGAAAAACTGTTTTTT CASNAGQGNEKLFF
TRBJ2-2 . TRBV29-1 13 TRBD1 TGCAGCGTTGACCAGGGGGCTGTCGGGGAGCTGTTTTTT CSVDQGAVGELFF
TRBJ2-5 . TRBV6-5 15 TRBD2 TGTGCCAGCAGTTACTTTTTCGGGCTAGCGGGTGAGCAGTACTTC CASSYFFGLAGEQYF
TRBJ2-7 . TRBV27 14 TRBD1 TGTGCCAGCAGTTTACCGGGCAGGGGGATGGAGCAGTACTTC CASSLPGRGMEQYF
TRBJ1-2 . TRBV28 15 . TGTGCCAGCAGCGCCCCAGGGGAGCTAAACTATGGCTACACCTTC CASSAPGELNYGYTF
TRBJ1-2 . TRBV28 13 . TGTGCCAGCAACCCCAGGGGCAGCTATGGCTACACCTTC CASNPRGSYGYTF
TRBJ2-1 once TRBV7-2 18 TRBD2 TGTGCCAGCAGCTTACCCCCCCTAGCGGGGGGCCGTTACAATGAGCAGTTCTTC CASSLPPLAGGRYNEQFF
TRBJ2-5 . TRBV28 16 TRBD1 TGTGCCAGCAGGGGTAGTGGTCGGACAGGAGGAGAGACCCAGTACTTC CASRGSGRTGGETQYF
TRBJ2-2 . TRBV5-1 16 TRBD2 TGCGCCAGCAGCTTGAGGAGCGGGAGGTCGGCCGGGGAGCTGTTTTTT CASSLRSGRSAGELFF
TRBJ2-1 . TRBV19 16 TRBD1 TGTGCCAGTAGTGTTTACAGGGGGCTGGTCTACAATGAGCAGTTCTTC CASSVYRGLVYNEQFF
TRBJ2-7 once TRBV19 14 TRBD1 TGTGCCAGTACGAGTGGACAGGGGGCTTACGAGCAGTACTTC CASTSGQGAYEQYF
TRBJ2-5 . TRBV9 16 TRBD2 TGTGCCAGCAGCGTAGGGAGCGGGGGGGCCCGAGAGACCCAGTACTTC CASSVGSGGARETQYF
TRBJ2-3 . TRBV10-1 14 TRBD2 TGCGCCAGCAGTGAGTGGCGGGAGCCAGATACGCAGTATTTT CASSEWREPDTQYF
TRBJ1-1 . TRBV6-5 13 . TGTGCCAGCAGTTACACTGGGGGGACTGAAGCTTTCTTT CASSYTGGTEAFF
TRBJ2-2 . TRBV5-1 15 . TGCGCCAGCAGCTTCAGTTCAGGGGATAACCGGGAGCTGTTTTTT CASSFSSGDNRELFF
TRBJ2-3 . TRBV9 16 TRBD2 TGTGCCAGCAGCTCTGGACTAGCGGGGGTCCCAGATACGCAGTATTTT CASSSGLAGVPDTQYF
TRBJ2-1 . TRBV6-4 15 . TGTGCCAGCAGTCCAGGTTTTAGCTCCTACAATGAGCAGTTCTTC CASSPGFSSYNEQFF
TRBJ2-1 . TRBV9 17 TRBD2 TGTGCCAGCAGCGCCAATGTGGGGCGGGGGGCCTACAATGAGCAGTTCTTC CASSANVGRGAYNEQFF
TRBJ1-2 . TRBV11-2 15 TRBD1 TGTGCCAGCAGCTTAGCGAGAGGGGGCAGCTATGGCTACACCTTC CASSLARGGSYGYTF
TRBJ2-7 . TRBV11-2 15 TRBD2 TGTGCCAGCAGCTTGGTCGGGGGAGGGGCCTACGAGCAGTACTTC CASSLVGGGAYEQYF
TRBJ1-1 . TRBV5-4 15 . TGTGCCAGCAGCTTACCGGAGAGGAGGGTCGCTGAAGCTTTCTTT CASSLPERRVAEAFF
TRBJ1-1 . TRBV7-6 14 TRBD1 TGTGCCAGCAGCTTATTTCAGGGGGGCACTGAAGCTTTCTTT CASSLFQGGTEAFF
TRBJ2-1 . TRBV9 12 TRBD1 TGTGCCAGCAGCGTAGGAGGGGGCCACCAGTTCTTC CASSVGGGHQFF
TRBJ2-2 . TRBV4-1 15 . TGCGCCAGCAGCCAAGATCCACAGTCCACCGGGGAGCTGTTTTTT CASSQDPQSTGELFF
TRBJ2-2 . TRBV5-1 15 TRBD1 TGCGCCAGCAGCTTGGGTCAGGGGGACACCGGGGAGCTGTTTTTT CASSLGQGDTGELFF
TRBJ2-1 few TRBV6-6 15 . TGTGCCAGCAGTTACCCAGAAGTCGGGGTCGATGAGCAGTTCTTC CASSYPEVGVDEQFF
TRBJ1-3 once TRBV6-6 15 . TGTGCCAGCAGTTACTCGGGCAGCTCTGGAAACACCATATATTTT CASSYSGSSGNTIYF
TRBJ2-1 . TRBV7-3 13 . TGTGCCAGCAGCTTAAACGGGTTCAATGAGCAGTTCTTC CASSLNGFNEQFF
TRBJ2-7 . TRBV11-2 14 TRBD2 TGTGCCAGCAGCTTAGCGGGAGGGTCATACGAGCAGTACTTC CASSLAGGSYEQYF
TRBJ2-1 . TRBV6-6 15 TRBD1 TGTGCCAGCAGGAGCGACAGGGGGCCATACAATGAGCAGTTCTTC CASRSDRGPYNEQFF
TRBJ1-1 . TRBV9 14 . TGTGCCAGCAGCGCAGGAAACATGAACACTGAAGCTTTCTTT CASSAGNMNTEAFF
TRBJ2-5 . TRBV14 15 . TGTGCCAGCAGCCAAGGCGACAGGACCCAAGAGACCCAGTACTTC CASSQGDRTQETQYF
TRBJ2-1 . TRBV30 14 TRBD2 TGTGCCTGGAGTCGAGGACTAGCGGGAGGTGAGCAGTTCTTC CAWSRGLAGGEQFF
TRBJ1-2 few TRBV19 14 TRBD1 TGTGCCAGTAGTATTACAGGGGTGGACTATGGCTACACCTTC CASSITGVDYGYTF